Sequencing of this TCR beta chain was carried out in a study of T cells in Graves' hyperthyroidism and ophthalmopathy. The wider study: Specimen type is peripheral blood, collected at initial diagnosis prior to any treatment.

Trimming cost V 11 bases and J 5 bases; bases outside gene matches: 11. The CDR3 contains 14 residues. Germline lookup yields CDR1 LNHDA and CDR2 SQIVND (reference sequence). This clonotype was detected a few times. What it binds is not known. Findings and caveats of the study: A median around 6.8 months before onset, the model predicted ophthalmopathy. Also found in blood were most expanded thyroid clonotypes above 0.001.

Patients with uncontrolled infections, other autoimmune diseases, pregnancy or lactation were excluded. Amplified regions were TCR beta CDR3 sequences from RNA transcripts. First-round RT-PCR of the TCR CDR3 relied on the HTBI primer set. TCRdb fed the multiplex PCR reads into MiXCR, producing one record per CDR3 protein. There are a few hundred thousand distinct CDR3 sequences in the sample; 14% occur only once, and over 15% lies in the top ten. The receptor was derived from a woman aged 18-29 years with Graves' hyperthyroidism. Source material: blood. This chain links TRBV19 with TRBJ2-5, with 10 bases matching TRBD2. In DNA, the CDR3 is TGTGCCTCTAAAGCGGGAGGGCCGAGGGAGACCCAGTACTTC. Its protein product is CASKAGGPRETQYF.